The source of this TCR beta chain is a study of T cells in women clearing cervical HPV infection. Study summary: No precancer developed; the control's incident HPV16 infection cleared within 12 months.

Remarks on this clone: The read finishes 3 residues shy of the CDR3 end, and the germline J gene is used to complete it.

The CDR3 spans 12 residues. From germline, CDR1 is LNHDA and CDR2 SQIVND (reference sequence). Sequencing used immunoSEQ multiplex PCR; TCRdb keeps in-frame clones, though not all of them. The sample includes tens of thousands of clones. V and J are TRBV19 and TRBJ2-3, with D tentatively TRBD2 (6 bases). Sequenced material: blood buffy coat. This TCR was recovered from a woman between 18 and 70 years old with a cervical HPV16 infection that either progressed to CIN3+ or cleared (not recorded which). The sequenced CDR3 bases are TGTGCCAGTAATATTGGAGGGCATTCG. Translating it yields CASNIGGHS. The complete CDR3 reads CASNIGGHSQYF.